This paragraph reports one T cell receptor (beta chain). This sample was included in a study of lymphopenia after photon versus proton radiotherapy. The data were produced by immunoSEQ multiplex PCR, yet TCRdb's version contains in-frame clones alone and is incomplete. The repertoire consists of about 45,000 clones, with over 75% occurring once and the leading ten covering around 2.2%. The receptor comes from a man aged 35 to 55 with gastric cancer. This material consisted of peripheral blood, taken from a patient treated with photon-based radiotherapy.

CDR3 sequence reads: CASSPTRGLDYGYTF. Here the CDR3 DNA reads TGTGCCAGCAGCCCAACCAGGGGGCTGGACTATGGCTACACCTTC. V gene TRBV25-1 combines with J gene TRBJ1-2; 8 bases fit TRBD1. V shed 6 bases, J shed 3 bases, and the junction held 9 bases outside the gene matches. The CDR3 has 15 amino acids. From germline, CDR1 is MGHDK and CDR2 SYGVNS.